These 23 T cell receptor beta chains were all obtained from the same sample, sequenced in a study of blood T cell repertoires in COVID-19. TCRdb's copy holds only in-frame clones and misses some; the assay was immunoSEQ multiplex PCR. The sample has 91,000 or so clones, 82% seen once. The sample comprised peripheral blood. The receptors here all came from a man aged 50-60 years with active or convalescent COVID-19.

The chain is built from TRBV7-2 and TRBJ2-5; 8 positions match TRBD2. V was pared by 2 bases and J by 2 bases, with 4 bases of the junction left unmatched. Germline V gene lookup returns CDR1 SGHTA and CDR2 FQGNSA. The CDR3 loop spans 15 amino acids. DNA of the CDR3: TGTGCCAGCAGCTTATCAGCGGGGGAGCAAGAGACCCAGTACTTC. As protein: CASSLSAGEQETQYF.

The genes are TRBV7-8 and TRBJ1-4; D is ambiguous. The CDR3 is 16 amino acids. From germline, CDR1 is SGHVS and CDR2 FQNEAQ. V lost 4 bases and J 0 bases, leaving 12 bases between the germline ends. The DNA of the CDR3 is TGTGCCAGCAGCTATTTTTTGAGGGCAACTAATGAAAAACTGTTTTTT. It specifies CASSYFLRATNEKLFF.

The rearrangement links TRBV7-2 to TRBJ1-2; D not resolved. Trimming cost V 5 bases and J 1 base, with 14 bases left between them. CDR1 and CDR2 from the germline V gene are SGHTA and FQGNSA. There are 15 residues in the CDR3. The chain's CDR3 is CASSQSPEYNYGYTF. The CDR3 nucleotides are TGTGCCAGCAGCCAATCCCCAGAATATAACTATGGCTACACCTTC.

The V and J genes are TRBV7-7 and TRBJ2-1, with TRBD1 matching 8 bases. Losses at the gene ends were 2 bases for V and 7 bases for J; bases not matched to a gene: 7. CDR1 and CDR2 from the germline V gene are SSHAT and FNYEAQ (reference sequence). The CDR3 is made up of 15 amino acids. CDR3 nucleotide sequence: TGTGCCAGCAGCTTACTACAGGGGGAGGATAATGAGCAGTTCTTC. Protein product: CASSLLQGEDNEQFF. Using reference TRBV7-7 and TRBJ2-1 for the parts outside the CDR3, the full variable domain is GAGVSQSPRYKVTKRGQDVTLRCDPISSHATLYWYQQALGQGPEFLTYFNYEAQPDKSGLPSDRFSAERPEGSISTLTIQRTEQRDSAMYRCASSLLQGEDNEQFFGPGTRLTVL.

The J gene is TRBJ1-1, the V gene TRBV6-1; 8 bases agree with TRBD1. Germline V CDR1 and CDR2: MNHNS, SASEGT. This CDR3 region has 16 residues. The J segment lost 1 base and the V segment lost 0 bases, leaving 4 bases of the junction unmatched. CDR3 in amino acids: CASSEASGTGNTEAFF. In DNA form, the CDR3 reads TGTGCCAGCAGTGAAGCGTCCGGGACAGGGAACACTGAAGCTTTCTTT.

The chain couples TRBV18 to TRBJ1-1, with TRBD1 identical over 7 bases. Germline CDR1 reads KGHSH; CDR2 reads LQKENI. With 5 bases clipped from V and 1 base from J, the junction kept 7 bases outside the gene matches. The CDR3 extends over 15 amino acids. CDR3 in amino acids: CASSTTGQANTEAFF. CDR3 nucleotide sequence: TGTGCCAGCTCAACAACCGGACAGGCGAACACTGAAGCTTTCTTT.

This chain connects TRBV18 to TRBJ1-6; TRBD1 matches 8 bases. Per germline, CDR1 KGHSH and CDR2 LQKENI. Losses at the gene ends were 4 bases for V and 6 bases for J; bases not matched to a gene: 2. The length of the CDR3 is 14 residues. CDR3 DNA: TGTGCCAGCTCACAGGACAGGGTTAATTCACCCCTCCACTTT. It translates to CASSQDRVNSPLHF.

This CDR3 reads CASSLRDSPLHF. Here the CDR3 DNA reads TGTGCCAGCTCACTCAGGGATTCACCCCTCCACTTT. The V call is TRBV28, the J call TRBJ1-6, with D possibly TRBD1 on 5 matching bases. V was clipped by 8 bases and J by 8 bases, with 10 bases between them. Germline-derived CDR1 and CDR2 are MDHEN and SYDVKM. This CDR3 has 12 residues.

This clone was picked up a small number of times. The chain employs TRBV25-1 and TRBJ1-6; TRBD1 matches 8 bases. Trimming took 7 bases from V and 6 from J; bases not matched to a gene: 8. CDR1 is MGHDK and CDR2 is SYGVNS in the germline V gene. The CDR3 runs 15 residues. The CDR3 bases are TGTGCCAGCACCCCGGACAGGGAACTTAATTCACCCCTCCACTTT. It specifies CASTPDRELNSPLHF.

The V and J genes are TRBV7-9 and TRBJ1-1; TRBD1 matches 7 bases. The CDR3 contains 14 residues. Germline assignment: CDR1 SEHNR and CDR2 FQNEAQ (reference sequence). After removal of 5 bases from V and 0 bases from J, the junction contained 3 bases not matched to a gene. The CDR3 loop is CASSMGQMNTEAFF. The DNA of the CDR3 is TGTGCCAGCAGCATGGGACAGATGAACACTGAAGCTTTCTTT. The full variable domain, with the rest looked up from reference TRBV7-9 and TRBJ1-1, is DTGVSQNPRHKITKRGQNVTFRCDPISEHNRLYWYRQTLGQGPEFLTYFQNEAQLEKSRLLSDRFSAERPKGSFSTLEIQRTEQGDSAMYLCASSMGQMNTEAFFGQGTRLTVV.

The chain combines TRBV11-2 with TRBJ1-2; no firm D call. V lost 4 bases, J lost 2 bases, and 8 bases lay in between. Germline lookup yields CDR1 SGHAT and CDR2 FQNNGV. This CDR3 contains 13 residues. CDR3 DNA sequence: TGTGCCAGCAGCTCCTCAGGAAACTATGGCTACACCTTC. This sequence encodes CASSSSGNYGYTF.

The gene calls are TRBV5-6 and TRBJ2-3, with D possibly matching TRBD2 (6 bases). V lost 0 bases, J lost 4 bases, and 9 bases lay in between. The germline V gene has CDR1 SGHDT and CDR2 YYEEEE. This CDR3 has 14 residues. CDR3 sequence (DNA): TGTGCCAGCAGCTTGGGACTAGGGGCAGATACGCAGTATTTT. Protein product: CASSLGLGADTQYF.

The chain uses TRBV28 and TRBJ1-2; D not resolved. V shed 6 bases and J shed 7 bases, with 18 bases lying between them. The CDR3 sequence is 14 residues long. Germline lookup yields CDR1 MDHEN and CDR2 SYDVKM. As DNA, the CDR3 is TGTGCCAGCAGAATCCCGACTGTGGCCTCTGGCTACACCTTC. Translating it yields CASRIPTVASGYTF.

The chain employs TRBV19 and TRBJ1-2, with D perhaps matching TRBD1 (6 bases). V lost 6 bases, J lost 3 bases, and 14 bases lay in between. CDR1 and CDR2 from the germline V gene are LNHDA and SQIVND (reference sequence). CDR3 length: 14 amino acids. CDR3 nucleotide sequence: TGTGCCAGTAGGGACTTACAGGGCGACTATGGCTACACCTTC. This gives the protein CASRDLQGDYGYTF.

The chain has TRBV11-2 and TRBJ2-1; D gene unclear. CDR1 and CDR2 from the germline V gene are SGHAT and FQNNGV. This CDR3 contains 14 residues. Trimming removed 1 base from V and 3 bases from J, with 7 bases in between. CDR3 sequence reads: CASSLGAVYNEQFF. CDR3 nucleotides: TGTGCCAGCAGCTTAGGAGCCGTCTACAATGAGCAGTTCTTC.

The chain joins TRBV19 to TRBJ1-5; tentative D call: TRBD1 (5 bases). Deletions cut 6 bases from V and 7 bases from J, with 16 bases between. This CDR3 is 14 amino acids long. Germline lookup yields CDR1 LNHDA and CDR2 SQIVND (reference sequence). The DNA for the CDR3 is TGTGCCAGTAGCCATCTGGGAGGGGACCAGCCCCAGCATTTT. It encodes CASSHLGGDQPQHF.

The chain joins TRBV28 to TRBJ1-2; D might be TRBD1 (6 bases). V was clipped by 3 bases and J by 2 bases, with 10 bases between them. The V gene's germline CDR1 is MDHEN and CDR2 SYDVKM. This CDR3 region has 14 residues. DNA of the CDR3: TGTGCCAGCAGTTTCCACAGGGCAAACTATGGCTACACCTTC. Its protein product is CASSFHRANYGYTF.

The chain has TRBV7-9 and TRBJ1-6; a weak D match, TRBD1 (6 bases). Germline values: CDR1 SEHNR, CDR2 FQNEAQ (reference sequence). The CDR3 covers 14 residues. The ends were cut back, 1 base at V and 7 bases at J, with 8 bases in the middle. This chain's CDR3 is CASSLGQDNSPLHF. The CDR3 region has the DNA TGTGCCAGCAGCTTAGGACAGGACAATTCACCCCTCCACTTT.

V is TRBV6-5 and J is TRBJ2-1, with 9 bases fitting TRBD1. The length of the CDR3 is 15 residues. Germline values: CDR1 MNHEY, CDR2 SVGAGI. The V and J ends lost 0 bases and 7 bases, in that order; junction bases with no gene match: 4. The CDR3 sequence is CASSYSTGGGNEQFF. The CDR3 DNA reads TGTGCCAGCAGTTACTCGACAGGGGGTGGGAATGAGCAGTTCTTC.

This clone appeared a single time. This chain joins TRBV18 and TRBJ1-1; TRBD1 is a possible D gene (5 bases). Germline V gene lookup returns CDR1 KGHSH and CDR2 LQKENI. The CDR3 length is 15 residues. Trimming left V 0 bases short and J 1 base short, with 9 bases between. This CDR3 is CASSPPLGGNTEAFF. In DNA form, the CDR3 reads TGTGCCAGCTCACCACCGCTGGGGGGGAACACTGAAGCTTTCTTT.

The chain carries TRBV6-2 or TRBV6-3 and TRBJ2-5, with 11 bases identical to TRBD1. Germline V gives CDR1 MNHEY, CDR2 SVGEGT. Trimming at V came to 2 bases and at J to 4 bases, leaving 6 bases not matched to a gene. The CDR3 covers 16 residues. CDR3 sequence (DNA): TGTGCCAGCAGTTACCCCCGGACAGGGGGCGGAGAGACCCAGTACTTC. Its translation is CASSYPRTGGGETQYF.

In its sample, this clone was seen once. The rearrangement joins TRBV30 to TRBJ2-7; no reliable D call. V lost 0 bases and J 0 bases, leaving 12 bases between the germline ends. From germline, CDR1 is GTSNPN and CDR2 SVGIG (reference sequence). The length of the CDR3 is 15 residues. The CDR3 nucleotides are TGTGCCTGGAGTGTAAGATTGACTGCCTCCTACGAGCAGTACTTC. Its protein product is CAWSVRLTASYEQYF.

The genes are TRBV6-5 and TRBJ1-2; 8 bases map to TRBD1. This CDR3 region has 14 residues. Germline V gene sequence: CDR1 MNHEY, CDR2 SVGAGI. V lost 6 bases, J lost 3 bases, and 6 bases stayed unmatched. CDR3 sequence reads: CASREDREDYGYTF. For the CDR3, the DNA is TGTGCCAGCAGGGAGGACAGGGAGGACTATGGCTACACCTTC.